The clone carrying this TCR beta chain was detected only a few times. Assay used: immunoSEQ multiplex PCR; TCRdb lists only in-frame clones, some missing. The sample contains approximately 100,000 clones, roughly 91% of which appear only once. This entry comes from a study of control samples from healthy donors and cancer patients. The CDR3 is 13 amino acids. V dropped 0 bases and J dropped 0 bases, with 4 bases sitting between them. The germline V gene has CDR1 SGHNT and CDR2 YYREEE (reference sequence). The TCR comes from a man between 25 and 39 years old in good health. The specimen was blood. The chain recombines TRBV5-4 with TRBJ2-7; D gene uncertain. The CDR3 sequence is CASSLGSSYEQYV. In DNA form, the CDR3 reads TGTGCCAGCAGCTTGGGCAGCTCCTACGAGCAGTACGTC.